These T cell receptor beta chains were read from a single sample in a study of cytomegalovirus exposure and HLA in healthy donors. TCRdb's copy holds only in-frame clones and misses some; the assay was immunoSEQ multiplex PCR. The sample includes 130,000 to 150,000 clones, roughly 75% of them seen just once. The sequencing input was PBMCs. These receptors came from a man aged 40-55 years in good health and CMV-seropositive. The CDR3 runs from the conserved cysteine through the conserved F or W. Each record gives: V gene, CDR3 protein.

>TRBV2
CASSPGQGTDTQYF
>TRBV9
CASSKTDRGSGGYTF
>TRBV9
CASTETGDPGQPQHF
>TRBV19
CASSYQGALSEAFF
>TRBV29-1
CSVVFPGGFGNTIYF
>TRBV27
CASSLYSAGELFF
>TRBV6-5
CASSPQQGGYEQYF
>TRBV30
CAWSDRSDQPQHF
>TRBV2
CASSEIGQGVGEQFF
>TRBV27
CASIHLTGNTEAFF
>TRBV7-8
CASSLARGMNYEQYF
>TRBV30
CTLQEGYTF
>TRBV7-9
CASSRDRADQPQHF
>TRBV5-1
CASRRTIGLGLGQETQYF
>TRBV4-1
CASSQVGGPYNEQFF
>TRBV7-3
CASSNGQGDGYTF
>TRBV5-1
CASSLGAGTTNEKLFF
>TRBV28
CASSFPLGQGNYGYTF
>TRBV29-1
CSVRTVDEQYF
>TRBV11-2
CASSLDSRGTYGYTF
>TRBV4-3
CASSQDRGMNTEAFF
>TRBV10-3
CAISESGQGKAGYTF
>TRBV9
CASSVMKGEGVIGYTF
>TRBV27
CASSLYQGFYEQYF
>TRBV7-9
CASSQLAALADTQYF
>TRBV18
CASSPIRGARGTTEAFF
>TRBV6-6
CASTLTDTQYF
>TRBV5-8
CASSSGQYRQGEKLFF
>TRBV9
CASSVGRDRTQEAFF
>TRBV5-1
CASSSNRGELFF
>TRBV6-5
CASSFRDRGFSEAFF
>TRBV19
CASSRGLSGANVLTF
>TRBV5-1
CASGGLDAYEQYF
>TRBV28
CASSPRGSQNQPQHF
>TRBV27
CASRPNPGTGVWHGYTF
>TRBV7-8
CASSQSGARGETQYF
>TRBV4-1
CASSQGGGMNTEAFF
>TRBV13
CASSFGRGSGNTIYF
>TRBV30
CAWSRRGRVYGYTF
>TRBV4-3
CASSPRTSGNTGELFF